The T cell receptor beta chain described here comes from a study of T-cell memory formation after mild COVID-19. This CDR3 is built from 15 residues. The germline CDR1 and CDR2 sequences are ENHRY and SYGVKD. V dropped 6 bases and J dropped 1 base, with 13 bases sitting between them. This clonotype was seen a handful of times. Each CDR3 protein gets one entry after TCRdb re-called the 5' RACE reads with MiXCR. The top ten clones hold more than 20% of a sample with 190,000 or so distinct CDR3 sequences, about a fifth of them seen once. This TCR derives from an adult woman who had mild COVID-19 (a few samples of this study predate the infection). Cell type and time point are not known. This chain uses TRBV10-3 with TRBJ2-1; unclear D gene. The sample was PBMCs or a T cell subset sorted from them (not recorded which). Written as DNA, the CDR3 is TGTGCCATCAGGGATACAAGGAAGTCCTACAATGAGCAGTTCTTC. Residues: CAIRDTRKSYNEQFF.